These T cell receptor beta chains were read from a single sample in a study of ipilimumab plus nivolumab after autologous stem cell transplantation. Sequencing was performed with immunoSEQ multiplex PCR; in TCRdb, only in-frame clones are kept and a portion is missing. Of about 25,000 clones in the sample, about 86% were seen once. The source was PBMCs, collected in a trial of ipilimumab plus nivolumab as post-transplant consolidation. The receptor set was obtained from a male donor with diffuse large B-cell lymphoma. Each CDR3 is given with its conserved first and last residue. D genes are given only for firm matches. Clone size is stated in some rows and not others, as once, few, many or a class when expanded.

V gene	J gene	clone size	D gene	CDR3 DNA	CDR3 protein
TRBV29-1	TRBJ2-1	NA	TRBD1	TGCAGCGTTAAAAAGACAGGGGGAAATGAGCAGTTCTTC	CSVKKTGGNEQFF
TRBV4-2	TRBJ2-1	NA	TRBD1	TGTGCCAGCAGCCAAGAGGGGACAGGGGAATACAATGAGCAGTTCTTC	CASSQEGTGEYNEQFF
TRBV12-1	TRBJ1-2	NA	NA	TGTGCCAGCAGCTTTACCTCGACAAGGTGCTACACCTTC	CASSFTSTRCYTF
TRBV6-1	TRBJ2-5	NA	NA	TGTGCCAGCAGTGAATACCCAGAAGAGACCCAGTACTTC	CASSEYPEETQYF
TRBV12-5	TRBJ2-7	few	NA	TGTGCTAGTGGTTGGCCAGAGGAGGCTCTGGACGAGCAGTACTTC	CASGWPEEALDEQYF
TRBV6-4	TRBJ1-5	once	NA	TGTGCCAGCAGAGGGCCCCAGCATTTT	CASRGPQHF
TRBV18	TRBJ2-3	NA	NA	TGTGCCAGCTCACTAGATGCAAGCACAGATACGCAGTATTTT	CASSLDASTDTQYF
TRBV10-3	TRBJ2-5	NA	NA	TGTGCCATCAGTGAGCCCGGACAGAGCCAAGAGACCCAGTACTTC	CAISEPGQSQETQYF
TRBV5-4	TRBJ1-3	NA	NA	TGTGCCAGCAGCGACGGAAGGGGGGACGTCTCTGGAAACACCATATATTTT	CASSDGRGDVSGNTIYF
TRBV2	TRBJ1-1	NA	NA	TGTGCCAGCACGACGGGTTTCACTGAAGCTTTCTTT	CASTTGFTEAFF
TRBV6-5	TRBJ1-2	NA	NA	TGTGCCAGCAGTTACTCCGGGACCAACTATGGCTACACCTTC	CASSYSGTNYGYTF
TRBV6-6	TRBJ2-7	few	TRBD1	TGTGCCAGCAGGACGGACAGGGGGCATCGAGAGCAGTACTTC	CASRTDRGHREQYF
TRBV7-2	TRBJ2-2	NA	TRBD2	TGTGCCAGCAGCTTCATGAGCGGGGGGGCGACCGGGGAGCTGTTTTTT	CASSFMSGGATGELFF
TRBV4-2	TRBJ2-5	NA	NA	TGTGCCAGCAGCCAAGATAGGGGGGGGGTTCAAGAGACCCAGTACTTC	CASSQDRGGVQETQYF
TRBV19	TRBJ2-3	NA	TRBD1	TGTGCCAGTAGTATAAGGACAGGGCTTAGGGCAGATACGCAGTATTTT	CASSIRTGLRADTQYF
TRBV19	TRBJ2-1	NA	TRBD2	TGTGCCAGTAGTAGGTCGCTTGGGACTAGCTGGAAGTTCTTC	CASSRSLGTSWKFF
TRBV7-8	TRBJ2-5	NA	NA	TGTGCCAGCAGCGCCCTCCTGTCTCTCAAAGAGACCCAGTACTTC	CASSALLSLKETQYF
TRBV5-4	TRBJ1-1	NA	NA	TGTGCCAGCAGCGAGGACGTGAACACTGAAGCTTTCTTT	CASSEDVNTEAFF
TRBV29-1	TRBJ2-7	NA	NA	TGCAGCGTTGTTGGGTATTGGGGGGGCCGCTCCTACGAGCAGTACTTC	CSVVGYWGGRSYEQYF
TRBV5-5	TRBJ1-1	NA	NA	TGTGCCAGCAGCTTTATGCCCACTGAAGCTTTCTTT	CASSFMPTEAFF
TRBV6-5	TRBJ2-5	NA	TRBD2	TGTGCCAGCAGACAGACTAGCGGGGGACAAGAGACCCAGTACTTC	CASRQTSGGQETQYF
TRBV7-6	TRBJ2-5	NA	TRBD2	TGTGCCAGCAGCTTCACAAGGGGGACTAGCGGAAGGCAAGAGACCCAGTACTTC	CASSFTRGTSGRQETQYF
TRBV13	TRBJ1-4	NA	NA	TGTGCCAGCAGCTTAGGCCAAAATAATGAAAAACTGTTTTTT	CASSLGQNNEKLFF
TRBV29-1	TRBJ1-1	NA	NA	TGCAGCGTAAGGGGATTGAACACTGAAGCTTTCTTT	CSVRGLNTEAFF
TRBV29-1	TRBJ1-1	few	NA	TGCAGCGTTCGACGACAGAACACTGAAGCTTTCTTT	CSVRRQNTEAFF
TRBV6-6	TRBJ2-7	NA	TRBD1	TGTGCCAGCAGTCGACAGGGGGAGGGCTACGAGCAGTACTTC	CASSRQGEGYEQYF
TRBV7-6	TRBJ2-3	once	NA	TGTGCCAGCAGCTTAGCCCCTCTCGGGGGTGCAGATACGCAGTATTTT	CASSLAPLGGADTQYF
TRBV18	TRBJ2-3	NA	NA	TGTGCCAGCTCACCGGGAGCCACCACAGATACGCAGTATTTT	CASSPGATTDTQYF
TRBV4-1	TRBJ1-4	NA	NA	TGCGCCAGCAGCCTCCTCTTGGGAGAAAAACTGTTTTTT	CASSLLLGEKLFF
TRBV14	TRBJ2-2	NA	NA	TGTGCCAGCAGCCAAGAGGAACTTCCCGGGACTGGCGGGGAGCTGTTTTTT	CASSQEELPGTGGELFF
TRBV4-1	TRBJ2-7	NA	NA	TGTGCCAGCAGCCAATCGGCGGGGGACACCTACGAGCAGTACTTC	CASSQSAGDTYEQYF
TRBV5-1	TRBJ2-3	NA	NA	TGCGCCAGCAGCTTGGATCCCAAGAAAGCTGAAATTGGAGATACGCAGTATTTT	CASSLDPKKAEIGDTQYF
TRBV7-2	TRBJ2-6	NA	TRBD1	TGTGCCAGCAGCTACCCGGACAGGGCCCCCGGGGGGGCCAACGTCCTGACTTTC	CASSYPDRAPGGANVLTF
TRBV5-1	TRBJ2-6	NA	NA	TGCGCCAGCAGCTTGCGGCCAAATGAGGCCAACGTCCTGACTTTC	CASSLRPNEANVLTF
TRBV27	TRBJ1-6	once	NA	TGTGCCAGCAGTTTATACCGGGACCTGAATTCACCCCTCCACTTT	CASSLYRDLNSPLHF
TRBV4-3	TRBJ2-1	medium-sized	NA	TGCGCCAGCAGCCAAGATCAATTCGGCCCGGGAGAGCAGTTCTTC	CASSQDQFGPGEQFF
TRBV2	TRBJ1-6	NA	NA	TGTGCCAGCAGTCCGGGACGGACCAATTCACCCCTCCACTTT	CASSPGRTNSPLHF
TRBV7-2	TRBJ2-3	NA	NA	TGTGCCAGCAGCTTATCCGGGGAGAGCACAGATACGCAGTATTTT	CASSLSGESTDTQYF
TRBV5-1	TRBJ1-6	NA	TRBD1	TGCGCCAGCAGCCTAGGGGACAGCTCCTATAATTCACCCCTCCACTTT	CASSLGDSSYNSPLHF
TRBV7-8	TRBJ2-3	NA	TRBD1	TGTGCCAGCAGCTTAAACGGGGACAGAGATACGCAGTATTTT	CASSLNGDRDTQYF
TRBV23-1	TRBJ2-7	NA	TRBD1	TGCGCCAGCACTTCTGGACAGGGTCTTTACGAGCAGTACTTC	CASTSGQGLYEQYF
TRBV6-1	TRBJ1-3	NA	NA	TGTGCCAGCAGTGAATTTACAGGCGTGCGAAACACCATATATTTT	CASSEFTGVRNTIYF
TRBV9	TRBJ2-3	NA	NA	TGTGCCAGCGGTCCAGGGGTAGATACGCAGTATTTT	CASGPGVDTQYF